This TCR beta chain was found in a study of siplizumab effects on memory and regulatory T cells. Profiled with immunoSEQ multiplex PCR; TCRdb holds only in-frame clones, not every one. Among tens of thousands of clones, about 92% were seen once, and the ten largest hold 35% to 45%. The CDR3 spans 13 residues. The V and J ends lost 1 base and 5 bases respectively, with 5 bases between them. Germline loops: CDR1 LGHNA, CDR2 YSLEER. This clone was recorded only once. This receptor was obtained from a human donor in good health. The chain recombines TRBV4-3 with TRBJ2-2, with D unresolved. The specimen sequenced was CD8+ T cells sorted from blood. CDR3 sequence: CASSQGLTGELFF. CDR3 DNA sequence: TGCGCCAGCAGCCAAGGGTTGACCGGGGAGCTGTTTTTT.